Below, 24 T cell receptor beta chains from the same sample are listed, as sequenced in a study of T-cell memory formation after mild COVID-19. MiXCR was run by TCRdb on the 5' RACE reads, yielding one entry per CDR3 protein. This sample has about 150,000 distinct CDR3 sequences, with 10% to 15% found just once. The sequenced sample was PBMCs or a T cell subset sorted from them (not recorded which). All receptors come from a man in his late teens or twenties who had mild COVID-19 (a few samples of this study predate the infection). Cell type and time point are not known.

This clonotype was detected only a few times. V usage is TRBV2 and J usage is TRBJ1-1, with D unclear. V gave up 2 bases and J gave up 1 base, with 5 bases separating them. The germline V gene has CDR1 SNHLY and CDR2 FYNNEI. There are 13 residues in the CDR3. The CDR3 sequence: CASSENPNTEAFF. The CDR3 DNA reads TGTGCCAGCAGTGAAAACCCGAACACTGAAGCTTTCTTT.

This clonotype has a count of ten or more. The chain links TRBV12-3 or TRBV12-4 to TRBJ1-5; tentatively, D is TRBD1 (6 bases). The CDR3 is made up of 14 amino acids. V lost 5 bases and J 7 bases, leaving 15 bases between the germline ends. CDR3 loop: CASSLQGTGQPQHF. The CDR3 DNA follows: TGTGCCAGCAGTCTGCAGGGGACGGGGCAGCCCCAGCATTTT.

This clonotype was seen a handful of times. The chain has TRBV11-2 and TRBJ2-2; D is possibly TRBD1 or TRBD2 (6 bases each). CDR3 length equals 13 residues. CDR1 SGHAT and CDR2 FQNNGV come from the germline V gene. V was clipped by 11 bases and J by 5 bases, with 15 bases between them. The CDR3 is CADGGQSTGELFF. The CDR3 coding sequence is TGTGCCGACGGGGGACAATCGACCGGGGAGCTGTTTTTT.

In its sample, this clonotype was seen a few times. V gene TRBV4-1 combines with J gene TRBJ1-2; TRBD1 matches at 7 bases. V shed 6 bases, J shed 2 bases, and the junction held 6 bases outside the gene matches. CDR1 and CDR2 (germline): MGHRA, YSYEKL. CDR3 size: 14 residues. DNA for the CDR3: TGCGCCAGCAGGACACCAGGGGGGAACTATGGCTACACCTTC. This translates into CASRTPGGNYGYTF.

This clonotype was detected a few times. The chain combines TRBV11-2 with TRBJ1-6; tentative D call: TRBD1 (6 bases). CDR3 length: 15 residues. Germline assignment: CDR1 SGHAT and CDR2 FQNNGV. V was trimmed by 2 bases and J by 7 bases, leaving 12 bases between them. As DNA, the CDR3 is TGTGCCAGCAGCTTATCAGGGGCAGGGAATTCACCCCTCCACTTT. This sequence encodes CASSLSGAGNSPLHF.

This chain uses TRBV5-5 with TRBJ2-7; D not certain. This CDR3 has 13 residues. Deletions cut 5 bases from V and 0 bases from J, with 9 bases between. Germline CDR1 and CDR2: SGHKS and YYEKEE (reference sequence). Here the CDR3 DNA reads TGTGCCAGCAGTTCGATGAGCTCCTACGAGCAGTACGTC. Translation: CASSSMSSYEQYV.

This clonotype was counted at least ten times. The chain recombines TRBV5-1 with TRBJ2-5; D unresolved. This CDR3 is built from 15 residues. Germline V gene data show CDR1 as SGHRS and CDR2 as YFSETQ. V dropped 1 base and J dropped 1 base, with 11 bases sitting between them. For the CDR3, the DNA is TGCGCCAGCAGCTTGAACGCAGGAACCCAAGAGACCCAGTACTTC. Translating it yields CASSLNAGTQETQYF.

The chain is built from TRBV6-5 and TRBJ2-7, with TRBD2 matching 8 bases. The CDR3 is made up of 14 amino acids. Germline trimming cut 5 bases from V and 2 bases from J; bases unmatched to any gene: 5. CDR1 MNHEY and CDR2 SVGAGI come from the germline V gene. CDR3 amino acids: CASSKLAVTYEQYF. Here the CDR3 DNA reads TGTGCCAGCAGTAAACTAGCGGTTACCTACGAGCAGTACTTC.

This clonotype was recorded a few times. The chain carries TRBV11-1 and TRBJ1-1; D is possibly TRBD1 (6 bases). CDR3 size: 17 residues. Trimming removed 1 base from V and 0 bases from J, with 15 bases in between. Germline CDR1 SGHAT, CDR2 FQDESV (reference sequence). DNA for the CDR3: TGTGCCAGCAGCTTAGATAGAGGGGGAATCGTGAACACTGAAGCTTTCTTT. Its translation is CASSLDRGGIVNTEAFF.

The genes are TRBV9 and TRBJ2-1; either TRBD1 or TRBD2 may fit D (5 bases each). V was clipped by 3 bases and J by 10 bases, with 20 bases between them. Per germline, CDR1 SGDLS and CDR2 YYNGEE. CDR3 length equals 15 residues. The CDR3 sequence: CASSEAARGWDEQFF. In nucleotides, the CDR3 is TGTGCCAGCAGCGAAGCGGCCCGGGGTTGGGACGAGCAGTTCTTC.

The rearrangement uses TRBV12-3 or TRBV12-4 and TRBJ2-1, with D possibly TRBD1 on 5 matching bases. The germline V and J ends were trimmed by 7 bases and 6 bases, with 13 bases remaining between them. This CDR3 has 13 amino acids. The CDR3 coding sequence is TGTGCCAGCACCTTCCACAGGCGCAATGAGCAGTTCTTC. Translating it yields CASTFHRRNEQFF.

To note about this clonotype: One end of the junction varies from germline; a read error may be responsible. The chain has TRBV7-9 and TRBJ2-1; either TRBD1 or TRBD2 may fit D (5 bases each). Germline V lookup: CDR1 SEHNR, CDR2 FQNEAQ (reference sequence). This CDR3 has 16 residues. For the CDR3, the DNA is TGTGCCGGCAGCCTACGGGGCCCCAGACTATACAATGAGCAGTTCTTC. Protein product: CAGSLRGPRLYNEQFF.

The V gene is TRBV5-1, the J gene TRBJ1-1; TRBD1 aligns across 9 bases. V gave up 0 bases and J gave up 4 bases; unmatched junction bases: 4. Germline loops: CDR1 SGHRS, CDR2 YFSETQ. This CDR3 is 15 amino acids long. The CDR3 DNA sequence: TGCGCCAGCAGCTTGGGGGACAGGGCTTCCACTGAAGCTTTCTTT. Amino acids: CASSLGDRASTEAFF.

This chain links TRBV18 with TRBJ2-5, with 9 bases aligning to TRBD2. CDR1 is KGHSH, CDR2 LQKENI, per germline. The V gene end was trimmed by 1 base and the J gene end by 2 bases; junction bases not matched to a gene: 2. This CDR3 is 15 amino acids long. CDR3 bases: TGTGCCAGCTCACCACTAGCGGGGGAGCAAGAGACCCAGTACTTC. Translating it yields CASSPLAGEQETQYF.

V gene TRBV20-1 combines with J gene TRBJ2-1, with D hard to call. CDR3 length: 15 residues. Germline loops: CDR1 DFQATT, CDR2 SNEGSKA (reference sequence). V was pared by 5 bases and J by 0 bases, with 14 bases between. The CDR3 reads CSAPRPPSSYNEQFF. The CDR3 bases are TGCAGTGCTCCCCGTCCCCCGAGCTCCTACAATGAGCAGTTCTTC.

The J gene is TRBJ2-3, the V gene TRBV5-1, with 9 positions matching TRBD2. The CDR3 has 16 residues. J lost 1 base, V lost 1 base, and 4 bases had no gene match. CDR1 and CDR2 (germline): SGHRS, YFSETQ. For the CDR3, the DNA is TGCGCCAGCAGCTTGCGGGCTAGCGGGGGCACAGATACGCAGTATTTT. Translation gives CASSLRASGGTDTQYF.

This clonotype was seen a few times. This sequence joins TRBV20-1 and TRBJ2-1, with 10 bases fitting TRBD2. The V gene end was trimmed by 8 bases and the J gene end by 7 bases; junction bases not matched to a gene: 8. The germline V gene has CDR1 DFQATT and CDR2 SNEGSKA (reference sequence). This CDR3 region has 13 residues. The CDR3 DNA follows: TGCAGTACCAGCTCGGGACTAGCGAATGAGCAGTTCTTC. It codes for CSTSSGLANEQFF.

Only a few counts were recorded for this clonotype. The chain combines TRBV7-2 with TRBJ2-1; 9 nucleotides match TRBD1. Germline loops: CDR1 SGHTA, CDR2 FQGNSA. J gave up 4 bases and V 2 bases, and 3 bases lay outside the gene matches. This CDR3 region has 15 residues. The CDR3 region has the DNA TGTGCCAGCAGCTTACTCGGACAGGGGTACAATGAGCAGTTCTTC. Protein: CASSLLGQGYNEQFF.

The CDR3 spells CASSWVLSYNEQFF. The CDR3 DNA reads TGTGCCAGCAGTTGGGTCCTCTCCTACAATGAGCAGTTCTTC. The J gene is TRBJ2-1, the V gene TRBV28; D unclear. Trimming left V 4 bases short and J 0 bases short, with 7 bases between. Germline lookup yields CDR1 MDHEN and CDR2 SYDVKM. The length of the CDR3 is 14 residues.

This clonotype was picked up a small number of times. The rearrangement links TRBV7-9 to TRBJ2-3; 13 nucleotides align to TRBD2. Germline V gene data show CDR1 as SEHNR and CDR2 as FQNEAQ (reference sequence). Unmatched junction bases numbered 4, after V lost 5 bases and J lost 2 bases. The CDR3 loop spans 16 amino acids. Here the CDR3 reads CASSPGLAGPTDTQYF. The CDR3 coding sequence is TGTGCCAGCAGCCCGGGACTAGCGGGACCCACAGATACGCAGTATTTT.

This clonotype has a handful of counts. The chain combines TRBV6-4 with TRBJ1-1; D unclear. Germline CDR1 MRHNA, CDR2 SNTAGT. CDR3 size: 13 residues. With 6 bases removed from V and 3 bases from J, the gap between germline ends came to 11 bases. The CDR3, as DNA: TGTGCCAGCAGAGCTCAGGTTTACACTGAAGCTTTCTTT. Its translation: CASRAQVYTEAFF.

In its sample, this clonotype was seen a few times. The chain recombines TRBV28 with TRBJ1-2; maybe TRBD1 (6 bases). This CDR3 spans 14 amino acids. Trimming took off 6 bases at V and 4 bases at J, with 15 bases between the two ends. Germline V gives CDR1 MDHEN, CDR2 SYDVKM. In DNA form, the CDR3 reads TGTGCCAGCAGATTGGTGACAGGTCGCTATGGCTACACCTTC. Protein product: CASRLVTGRYGYTF.

There are many counts of this clonotype. V usage is TRBV5-5 and J usage is TRBJ2-1; TRBD1 might be the D (6 bases). The CDR3 has 16 residues. Germline V lookup: CDR1 SGHKS, CDR2 YYEKEE (reference sequence). Trimming removed 3 bases from V and 1 base from J, with 14 bases in between. CDR3 nucleotide sequence: TGTGCCAGCAGCTCCAGACAGGATCAGTCCTACAATGAGCAGTTCTTC. Protein product: CASSSRQDQSYNEQFF.

This clonotype occurred a few times. CDR3: CASSKPGEVQAFF. CDR3 bases: TGTGCCAGCAGCAAGCCAGGGGAAGTGCAAGCTTTCTTT. The rearrangement links TRBV6-5 to TRBJ1-1; D is perhaps TRBD1 (6 bases). The V gene's germline CDR1 is MNHEY and CDR2 SVGAGI. The CDR3 runs to 13 residues. V lost 6 bases to trimming and J lost 9 bases, with 17 bases between them.